This TCR beta chain emerged from a study of T cell responses to AZD1222 COVID-19 vaccine. Study-wide context: Second-dose intervals near 4 or 12 weeks were combined. Study conclusions and caveats: A mostly white British donor set with more females was recruited, and clonal diversity was possibly underestimated. Repertoire sampling was restricted to post-peak T cell response timepoints. Receipt of two AZD1222 doses was followed by a rise in Spike-specific TCR breadth and depth.

As to this clone: The antigen is unknown.

Data came from immunoSEQ multiplex PCR; TCRdb stores just in-frame clones and leaves some out. The sample records about 120,000 clones, 88% being singletons. V was pared by 8 bases and J by 3 bases, with 17 bases between. The germline CDR1 and CDR2 sequences are MNHEY and SVGAGI. The CDR3 has 14 residues. This chain connects TRBV6-5 to TRBJ2-7; D may be TRBD2 (7 bases). This TCR was sampled from an adult in good health. The specimen was peripheral blood, collected on day 0 of AZD1222 vaccination. Written as DNA, the CDR3 is TGTGCCAGCCGAGAGAGGGGGAGGGACTACGAGCAGTACTTC. It encodes CASRERGRDYEQYF.